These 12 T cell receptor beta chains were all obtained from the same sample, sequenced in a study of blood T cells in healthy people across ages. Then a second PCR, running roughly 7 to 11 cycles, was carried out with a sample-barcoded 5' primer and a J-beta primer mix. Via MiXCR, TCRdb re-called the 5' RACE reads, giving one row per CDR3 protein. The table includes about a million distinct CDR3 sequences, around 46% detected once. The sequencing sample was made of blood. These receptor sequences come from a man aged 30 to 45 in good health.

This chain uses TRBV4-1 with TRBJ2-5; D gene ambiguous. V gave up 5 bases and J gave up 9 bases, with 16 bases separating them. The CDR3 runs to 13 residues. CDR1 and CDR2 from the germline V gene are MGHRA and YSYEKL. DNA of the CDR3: TGCGCCAGCAGCACCGGCTTAGGTCTTCCCCAGTACTTC. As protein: CASSTGLGLPQYF.

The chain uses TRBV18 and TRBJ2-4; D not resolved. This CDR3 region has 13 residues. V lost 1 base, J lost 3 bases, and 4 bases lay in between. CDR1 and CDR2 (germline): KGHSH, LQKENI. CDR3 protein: CASSPLDKNIQYF. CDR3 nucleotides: TGTGCCAGCTCACCACTCGACAAAAACATTCAGTACTTC.

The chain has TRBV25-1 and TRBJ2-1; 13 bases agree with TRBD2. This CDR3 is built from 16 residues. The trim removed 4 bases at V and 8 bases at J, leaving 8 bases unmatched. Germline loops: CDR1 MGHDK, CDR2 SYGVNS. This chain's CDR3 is CASSAWTSGGRDEQFF. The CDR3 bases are TGTGCCAGCAGTGCGTGGACTAGCGGGGGCCGCGATGAGCAGTTCTTC.

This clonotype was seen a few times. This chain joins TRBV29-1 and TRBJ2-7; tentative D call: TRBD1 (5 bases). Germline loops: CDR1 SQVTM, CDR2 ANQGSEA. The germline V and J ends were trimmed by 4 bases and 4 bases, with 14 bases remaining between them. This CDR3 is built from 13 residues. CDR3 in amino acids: CSVVLPGFYEQYF. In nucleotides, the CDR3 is TGCAGCGTTGTTTTGCCAGGGTTTTACGAGCAGTACTTC.

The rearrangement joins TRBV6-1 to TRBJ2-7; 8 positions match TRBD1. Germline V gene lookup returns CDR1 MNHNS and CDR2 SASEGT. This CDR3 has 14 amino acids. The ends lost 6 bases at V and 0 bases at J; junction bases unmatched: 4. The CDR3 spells CASRDRGSSYEQYF. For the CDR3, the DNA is TGTGCCAGCAGAGACAGGGGCTCCTCCTACGAGCAGTACTTC.

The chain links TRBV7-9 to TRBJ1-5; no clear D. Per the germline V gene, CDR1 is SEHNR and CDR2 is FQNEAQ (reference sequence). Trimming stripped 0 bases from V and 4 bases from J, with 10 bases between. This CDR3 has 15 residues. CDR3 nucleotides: TGTGCCAGCAGCTTAGCGAGCGTGGGAAATCAGCCCCAGCATTTT. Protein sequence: CASSLASVGNQPQHF.

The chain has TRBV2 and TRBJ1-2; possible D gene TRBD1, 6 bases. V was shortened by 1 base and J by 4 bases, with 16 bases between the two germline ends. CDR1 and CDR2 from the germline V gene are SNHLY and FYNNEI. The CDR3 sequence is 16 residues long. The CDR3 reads CASSEGTVWSGYGYTF. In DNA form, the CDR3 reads TGTGCCAGCAGTGAAGGGACAGTATGGTCTGGCTATGGCTACACCTTC. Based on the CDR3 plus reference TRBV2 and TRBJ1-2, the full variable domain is EPEVTQTPSHQVTQMGQEVILRCVPISNHLYFYWYRQILGQKVEFLVSFYNNEISEKSEIFDDQFSVERPDGSNFTLKIRSTKLEDSAMYFCASSEGTVWSGYGYTFGSGTRLTVV.

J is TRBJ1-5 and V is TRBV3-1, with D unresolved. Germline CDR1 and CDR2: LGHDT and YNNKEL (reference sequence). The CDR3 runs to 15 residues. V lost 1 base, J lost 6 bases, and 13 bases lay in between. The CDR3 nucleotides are TGTGCCAGCAGCCAAGCGTCGGCGGTGGGTCAGCCCCAGCATTTT. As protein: CASSQASAVGQPQHF.

This chain's CDR3 is CASSRGQGSQETQYF. The CDR3 coding sequence is TGCGCCAGCAGCCGAGGACAGGGTTCCCAAGAGACCCAGTACTTC. The rearrangement links TRBV4-1 to TRBJ2-5; 8 positions match TRBD1. The CDR3 extends over 15 amino acids. Per the germline V gene, CDR1 is MGHRA and CDR2 is YSYEKL. V gave up 4 bases and J gave up 1 base; unmatched junction bases: 5.

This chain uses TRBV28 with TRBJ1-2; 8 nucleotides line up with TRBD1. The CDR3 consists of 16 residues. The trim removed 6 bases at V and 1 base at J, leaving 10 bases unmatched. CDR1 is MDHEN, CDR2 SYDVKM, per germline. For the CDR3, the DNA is TGTGCCAGCAGATCTTGGACAGGGCGGGGTAACTATGGCTACACCTTC. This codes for CASRSWTGRGNYGYTF.

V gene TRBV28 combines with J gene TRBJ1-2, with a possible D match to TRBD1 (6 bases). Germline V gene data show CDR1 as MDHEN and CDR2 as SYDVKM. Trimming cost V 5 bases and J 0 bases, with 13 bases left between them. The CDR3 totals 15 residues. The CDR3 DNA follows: TGTGCCAGCAGTCGAGAGGGGGGCCCTAACTATGGCTACACCTTC. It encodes CASSREGGPNYGYTF.

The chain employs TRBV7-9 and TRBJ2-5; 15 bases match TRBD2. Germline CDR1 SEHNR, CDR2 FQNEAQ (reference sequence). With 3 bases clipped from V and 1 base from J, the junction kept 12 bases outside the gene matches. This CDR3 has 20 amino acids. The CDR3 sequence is CASSFSRGLAGGTSQETQYF. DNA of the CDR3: TGTGCCAGCAGCTTTTCCCGGGGACTAGCGGGGGGCACATCCCAAGAGACCCAGTACTTC.